This T cell receptor (beta chain) was profiled in a study of blood T cell repertoires in COVID-19. The assay was immunoSEQ multiplex PCR, and TCRdb's table has in-frame clones only and misses some. The data hold roughly 120,000 clones, with around four fifths observed a single time. Trimming at V came to 6 bases and at J to 6 bases, leaving 9 bases not matched to a gene. There are 15 residues in the CDR3. Germline V gene sequence: CDR1 LGHDT, CDR2 YNNKEL (reference sequence). The sequenced material came from peripheral blood. The chain links TRBV3-1 (or the pseudogene TRBV3-2) to TRBJ2-3, with 10 bases that match TRBD2. This sequence originates from a human donor in a cohort sampled during active COVID-19. CDR3 loop: CASRPTSGVSDTQYF. CDR3 nucleotides: TGTGCCAGCAGGCCCACTAGCGGGGTGTCGGATACGCAGTATTTT.